The T cell receptor beta chain under discussion was sequenced for a study of chemoradiotherapy in HPV16-positive cancers. Study-wide background: A couple of HPV16-positive patients' cells yielded candidate HPV-specific clones and common motifs.

TCRdb's copy holds only in-frame clones and misses some; the assay was immunoSEQ multiplex PCR. The sample yields approximately 3,200 clones, 75% to 95% seen once. Overall study findings and caveats: HPV-specific T cells were functionally defined from only a couple of HPV16-positive patients. Non-HPV-specific T cells did not expand in tumors during treatment, whereas candidate HPV-specific clones and E7-related motifs did.

Germline CDR1 is ENHRY and CDR2 is SYGVKD. Trimming took 3 bases from V and 1 from J; bases not matched to a gene: 1. There are 14 residues in the CDR3. This clone has only one observation. Its antigen remains unknown. The V call is TRBV10-3, the J call TRBJ1-2, with TRBD1 matching over 8 bases. The sample here was tumor tissue, taken from a patient who underwent chemoradiotherapy. This receptor was taken from a human donor with HPV-associated anogenital cancer. CDR3 amino acids: CAISDGQGNYGYTF. CDR3 DNA sequence: TGTGCCATCAGTGATGGACAGGGTAACTATGGCTACACCTTC.